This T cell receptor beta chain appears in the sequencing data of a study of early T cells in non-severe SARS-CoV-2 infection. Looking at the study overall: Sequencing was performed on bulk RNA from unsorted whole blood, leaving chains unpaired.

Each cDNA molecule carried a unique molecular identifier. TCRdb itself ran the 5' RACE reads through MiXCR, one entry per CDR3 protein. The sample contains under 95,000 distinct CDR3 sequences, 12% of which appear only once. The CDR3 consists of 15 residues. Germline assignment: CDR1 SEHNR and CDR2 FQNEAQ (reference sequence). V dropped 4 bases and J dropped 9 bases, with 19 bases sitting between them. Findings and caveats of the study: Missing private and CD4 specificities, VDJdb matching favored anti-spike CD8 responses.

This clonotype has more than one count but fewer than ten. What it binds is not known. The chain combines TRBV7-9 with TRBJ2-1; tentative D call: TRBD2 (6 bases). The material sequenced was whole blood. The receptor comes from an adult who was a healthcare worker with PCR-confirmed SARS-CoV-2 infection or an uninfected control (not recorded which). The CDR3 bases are TGTGCCAGCAGCTCACCCCTAAAAGGCGGGGTTGAGCAGTTCTTC. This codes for CASSSPLKGGVEQFF.